Each of the 28 T cell receptor beta chains below was sequenced from the same sample in a study of T cells after somatic rescue of genetic block. Only in-frame clones appear in the TCRdb table, and some are missing; sequencing was by immunoSEQ multiplex PCR. The sample holds approximately 65,000 clones, about nine tenths seen once. The material sequenced was peripheral blood mononuclear cells (PBMCs). Source of these receptors: a middle-aged man.

This rearrangement joins TRBV7-9 to TRBJ2-7; 12 bases match TRBD2. This CDR3 comprises 17 residues. V lost 5 bases to trimming and J lost 3 bases; unmatched junction nucleotides: 11. Germline CDR1 is SEHNR and CDR2 is FQNEAQ (reference sequence). The CDR3 here is CASSATSGRPIFYEQYF. In nucleotides, the CDR3 is TGTGCCAGCAGCGCGACTAGCGGGAGACCTATTTTCTACGAGCAGTACTTC.

This clone turned up a few times. The chain carries TRBV11-3 and TRBJ2-1; 7 bases are shared with TRBD1. J gave up 5 bases and V 0 bases, and 4 bases lay outside the gene matches. CDR1 SGHNT and CDR2 YENEEA come from the germline V gene. The CDR3 is 15 residues long. CDR3: CASSLDRGSHNEQFF. CDR3 DNA: TGTGCCAGCAGCTTAGACAGGGGGTCACACAATGAGCAGTTCTTC. Complete variable domain (other parts from reference TRBV11-3 and TRBJ2-1): EAGVVQSPRYKIIEKKQPVAFWCNPISGHNTLYWYLQNLGQGPELLIRYENEEAVDDSQLPKDRFSAERLKGVDSTLKIQPAELGDSAVYLCASSLDRGSHNEQFFGPGTRLTVL.

This chain links TRBV21-1 with TRBJ2-5; TRBD2 is taken as the D call from the table, unchecked against the DNA. TRBV21-1 is a pseudogene. This CDR3 spans 12 amino acids. This chain's CDR3 is CASSPSPRTQYF. The CDR3 nucleotides read TGTGCCAGCAGCCCGTCCCCTCGGACCCAGTACTTC.

This rearrangement joins TRBV6-5 to TRBJ2-1, with 8 bases fitting TRBD1. Germline V gene data show CDR1 as MNHEY and CDR2 as SVGAGI. The ends lost 7 bases at V and 5 bases at J; junction bases unmatched: 4. The CDR3 runs to 13 residues. The CDR3 DNA sequence: TGTGCCAGCACCGAGGACAGGGACAATGAGCAGTTCTTC. It is translated as CASTEDRDNEQFF.

The V gene is TRBV28, the J gene TRBJ2-3, with 7 bases that match TRBD2. V lost 3 bases and J lost 4; bases outside the gene matches: 4. Per the germline V gene, CDR1 is MDHEN and CDR2 is SYDVKM. The CDR3 has 14 amino acids. For the CDR3, the DNA is TGTGCCAGCAGTTTGGGGACTAACTCAGATACGCAGTATTTT. This encodes CASSLGTNSDTQYF.

The chain carries TRBV11-2 and TRBJ2-4; D unclear. The CDR3 spans 16 residues. Trimming removed 0 bases from V and 8 bases from J, with 17 bases in between. Germline values: CDR1 SGHAT, CDR2 FQNNGV. CDR3 DNA sequence: TGTGCCAGCAGCTTAGACCGGGCCCCTCCCTTTTACATTCAGTACTTC. Encoded protein: CASSLDRAPPFYIQYF.

This clone was counted once. The V and J genes are TRBV28 and TRBJ2-7; a possible D gene is TRBD1 (7 bases). Between the trimmed V and J ends, which lost 4 bases and 2 bases, there was a span of 15 bases. Germline V gene data show CDR1 as MDHEN and CDR2 as SYDVKM. The CDR3 loop spans 15 amino acids. The chain's CDR3 is CASSSYRGGTYEQYF. Written as DNA, the CDR3 is TGTGCCAGCAGTTCCTACAGGGGAGGCACCTACGAGCAGTACTTC.

As DNA, the CDR3 is TGCGCCAGCAGTGAGTCTTTGGGTTTCTCCACCGGGGAGCTGTTTTTT. Encoded protein: CASSESLGFSTGELFF. This rearrangement joins TRBV10-1 to TRBJ2-2; D is unclear. CDR1 WNHNN and CDR2 SYGVQD come from the germline V gene (reference sequence). Trimming shortened V by 0 bases and J by 4 bases, and 12 bases separated the two germline ends. CDR3 length: 16 amino acids.

This chain joins TRBV7-2 and TRBJ2-7; possible D gene TRBD1, 6 bases. Germline V gene sequence: CDR1 SGHTA, CDR2 FQGNSA. The CDR3 is 13 amino acids. V was trimmed by 5 bases and J by 1 base, leaving 9 bases between them. The CDR3 bases are TGTGCCAGCAGCGAAAGGGGGTCCTACGAGCAGTACTTC. Translation gives CASSERGSYEQYF. Looking up the rest from reference TRBV7-2 and TRBJ2-7 gives the full variable domain: GAGVSQSPSNKVTEKGKDVELRCDPISGHTALYWYRQSLGQGLEFLIYFQGNSAPDKSGLPSDRFSAERTGGSVSTLTIQRTQQEDSAVYLCASSERGSYEQYFGPGTRLTVT.

This sequence joins TRBV7-2 and TRBJ1-2; D may be TRBD1 (5 bases). The CDR3 has 14 amino acids. The germline gives CDR1 SGHTA, CDR2 FQGNSA. V was cut by 7 bases and J by 4 bases, with 16 bases left in between. In DNA, the CDR3 is TGTGCCAGCAAGAGGGACGAGGGATCCTATGGCTACACCTTC. Translated, it gives CASKRDEGSYGYTF. The variable domain in full, with the rest retrieved from reference TRBV7-2 and TRBJ1-2, is GAGVSQSPSNKVTEKGKDVELRCDPISGHTALYWYRQSLGQGLEFLIYFQGNSAPDKSGLPSDRFSAERTGGSVSTLTIQRTQQEDSAVYLCASKRDEGSYGYTFGSGTRLTVV.

The rearrangement links TRBV29-1 to TRBJ2-7; the D gene is possibly TRBD2 (5 bases). V was shortened by 5 bases and J by 3 bases, with 11 bases between the two germline ends. CDR1 and CDR2 (germline): SQVTM, ANQGSEA. The CDR3 runs 12 residues. Written as DNA, the CDR3 is TGCAGCGTTCTTCTAGACTACTACGAGCAGTACTTC. This codes for CSVLLDYYEQYF.

The chain recombines TRBV15 with TRBJ2-2, with D hard to call. The CDR3 totals 13 residues. The germline gives CDR1 LNHNV, CDR2 YYDKDF (reference sequence). The V and J ends lost 6 bases and 0 bases respectively, with 5 bases between them. The CDR3 DNA sequence: TGTGCCACCAGTCTCGCGAACACCGGGGAGCTGTTTTTT. The encoded protein is CATSLANTGELFF.

This clone was seen once. The chain employs TRBV7-2 and TRBJ2-2; TRBD2 aligns across 7 bases. The CDR3 length is 13 residues. Per germline, CDR1 SGHTA and CDR2 FQGNSA. V dropped 5 bases and J dropped 7; count of bases not matched to a gene: 4. The CDR3 protein is CASSPRTSGELFF. The CDR3 coding sequence is TGTGCCAGCAGCCCCAGGACTAGCGGGGAGCTGTTTTTT. Combining the CDR3 with reference TRBV7-2 and TRBJ2-2 gives the whole variable domain GAGVSQSPSNKVTEKGKDVELRCDPISGHTALYWYRQSLGQGLEFLIYFQGNSAPDKSGLPSDRFSAERTGGSVSTLTIQRTQQEDSAVYLCASSPRTSGELFFGEGSRLTVL.

This sequence joins TRBV9 and TRBJ1-1; 7 bases match TRBD1. CDR3 length equals 13 residues. The V segment lost 0 bases and the J segment 4 bases; nucleotides outside the gene matches: 0. Per germline, CDR1 SGDLS and CDR2 YYNGEE. The CDR3, as DNA: TGTGCCAGCAGCGTAGGACAGGGCACTGAAGCTTTCTTT. Its translation is CASSVGQGTEAFF.

This clone occurred once. This chain joins TRBV4-2 and TRBJ1-1; D not certain. Germline V CDR1 and CDR2: LGHNA, YNFKEQ. Trimming removed 1 base from V and 3 bases from J, with 6 bases in between. This CDR3 region has 13 residues. The CDR3 protein is CASSQGQYTEAFF. The CDR3 DNA is TGTGCCAGCAGCCAAGGGCAATACACTGAAGCTTTCTTT.

This clone was seen more than once but under ten times. The rearrangement joins TRBV5-4 to TRBJ1-2; TRBD1 matches at 7 bases. The CDR3 is made up of 14 amino acids. The V gene's germline CDR1 is SGHNT and CDR2 YYREEE (reference sequence). The V segment lost 0 bases and the J segment 12 bases; nucleotides outside the gene matches: 11. As DNA, the CDR3 is TGTGCCAGCAGCTTGGTTGTAGGGACAGTCGTGGACACCTTC. Translated, it gives CASSLVVGTVVDTF. Based on the CDR3 plus reference TRBV5-4 and TRBJ1-2, the full variable domain is ETGVTQSPTHLIKTRGQQVTLRCSSQSGHNTVSWYQQALGQGPQFIFQYYREEENGRGNFPPRFSGLQFPNYSSELNVNALELDDSALYLCASSLVVGTVVDTFGSGTRLTVV.

This rearrangement joins TRBV6-5 to TRBJ1-1; 8 bases are shared with TRBD1. After removal of 0 bases from V and 2 bases from J, the junction contained 2 bases not matched to a gene. CDR3 length equals 15 residues. The V gene's germline CDR1 is MNHEY and CDR2 SVGAGI. The CDR3 is CASSYSGQGNTEAFF. For the CDR3, the DNA is TGTGCCAGCAGTTACTCCGGACAGGGAAACACTGAAGCTTTCTTT.

The genes are TRBV7-9 and TRBJ2-5, with D hard to call. The CDR3 is made up of 14 amino acids. Germline CDR1 reads SEHNR; CDR2 reads FQNEAQ (reference sequence). V lost 1 base to trimming and J lost 5 bases, with 11 bases between them. The CDR3 reads CASSLGPRWETQYF. DNA for the CDR3: TGTGCCAGCAGCTTAGGGCCCCGCTGGGAGACCCAGTACTTC.

This clone was detected once. The gene calls are TRBV10-3 and TRBJ2-1; 8 bases agree with TRBD2. This CDR3 is built from 15 residues. Looked up from germline, CDR1 is ENHRY and CDR2 is SYGVKD. Trimming removed 2 bases from V and 5 bases from J; junction bases left unmatched: 5. The chain's CDR3 is CAISEMAGGDNEQFF. The CDR3 DNA sequence: TGTGCCATCAGTGAGATGGCGGGAGGTGACAATGAGCAGTTCTTC.

The chain recombines TRBV6-1 with TRBJ1-1, with D perhaps matching TRBD1 (5 bases). The CDR3 consists of 13 residues. V shed 2 bases and J shed 7 bases, with 11 bases lying between them. Germline CDR1 MNHNS, CDR2 SASEGT. The CDR3 region is CASSEQQDGEAFF. CDR3 nucleotides: TGTGCCAGCAGTGAACAACAGGACGGTGAAGCTTTCTTT.

The rearrangement joins TRBV19 to TRBJ1-2; 10 bases map to TRBD1. The CDR3 loop spans 14 amino acids. The J segment lost 7 bases and the V segment lost 9 bases, leaving 11 bases of the junction unmatched. The germline CDR1 and CDR2 sequences are LNHDA and SQIVND (reference sequence). CDR3 in amino acids: CASDPTGGLAGYTF. The CDR3 nucleotides read TGTGCCAGCGATCCGACAGGGGGCCTGGCTGGCTACACCTTC.

This chain uses TRBV28 with TRBJ1-2; tentatively, D is TRBD1 (5 bases). Per the germline V gene, CDR1 is MDHEN and CDR2 is SYDVKM. This CDR3 is 13 amino acids long. Trimming stripped 4 bases from V and 8 bases from J, with 14 bases between. The CDR3: CASSSSGTGGYTF. The CDR3 coding sequence is TGTGCCAGCAGTTCTTCCGGGACGGGAGGCTACACCTTC.

This chain uses TRBV5-1 with TRBJ2-1, with TRBD2 matching 12 bases. The CDR3 length is 17 residues. The junction had 6 bases not matched to a gene; V was cut back by 1 base and J by 4 bases. Germline CDR1 reads SGHRS; CDR2 reads YFSETQ. CDR3 coding DNA: TGCGCCAGCAGCTTGTACCTAGCGGGGGGGCCATACAATGAGCAGTTCTTC. Encoded protein: CASSLYLAGGPYNEQFF.

This chain uses TRBV19 with TRBJ1-5; 9 nucleotides agree with TRBD1. There are 15 residues in the CDR3. The germline V gene has CDR1 LNHDA and CDR2 SQIVND (reference sequence). The ends lost 1 base at V and 7 bases at J; junction bases unmatched: 5. The CDR3 protein is CASSIVQDRGQPQHF. The CDR3, as DNA: TGTGCCAGTAGTATAGTTCAGGACAGGGGACAGCCCCAGCATTTT.

J is TRBJ1-6 and V is TRBV5-1; 10 bases match TRBD1. V dropped 0 bases and J dropped 10; count of bases not matched to a gene: 10. The CDR3 is made up of 17 amino acids. In germline, CDR1 is SGHRS, CDR2 YFSETQ. CDR3 DNA sequence: TGCGCCAGCAGCTTGGCCGGGACAGGGGTCCTACGGTCACCCCTCCACTTT. This encodes CASSLAGTGVLRSPLHF.

The chain uses TRBV2 and TRBJ1-1; 7 nucleotides match TRBD1. This CDR3 spans 15 amino acids. Germline V gene sequence: CDR1 SNHLY, CDR2 FYNNEI. Germline trimming cut 4 bases from V and 1 base from J; bases unmatched to any gene: 6. The CDR3 loop is CASSGRGGANTEAFF. CDR3 DNA: TGTGCCAGCAGTGGAAGAGGGGGCGCGAACACTGAAGCTTTCTTT.

This clone was observed a single time. The V call is TRBV19, the J call TRBJ2-3, with 9 bases matching TRBD1. Trimming took 5 bases from V and 3 from J; bases not matched to a gene: 6. The germline gives CDR1 LNHDA, CDR2 SQIVND (reference sequence). The CDR3 consists of 15 residues. Written as DNA, the CDR3 is TGTGCCAGTAGTGGCGAGACAGGGGGAACAGATACGCAGTATTTT. This codes for CASSGETGGTDTQYF.

The V call is TRBV15, the J call TRBJ1-1; 8 positions agree with TRBD1. Germline CDR1 is LNHNV and CDR2 is YYDKDF (reference sequence). The CDR3 runs 15 residues. Unmatched junction bases numbered 6, after V lost 2 bases and J lost 4 bases. The CDR3 DNA reads TGTGCCACCAGCAGATCAGACAGGGGAGGCACTGAAGCTTTCTTT. It encodes CATSRSDRGGTEAFF.